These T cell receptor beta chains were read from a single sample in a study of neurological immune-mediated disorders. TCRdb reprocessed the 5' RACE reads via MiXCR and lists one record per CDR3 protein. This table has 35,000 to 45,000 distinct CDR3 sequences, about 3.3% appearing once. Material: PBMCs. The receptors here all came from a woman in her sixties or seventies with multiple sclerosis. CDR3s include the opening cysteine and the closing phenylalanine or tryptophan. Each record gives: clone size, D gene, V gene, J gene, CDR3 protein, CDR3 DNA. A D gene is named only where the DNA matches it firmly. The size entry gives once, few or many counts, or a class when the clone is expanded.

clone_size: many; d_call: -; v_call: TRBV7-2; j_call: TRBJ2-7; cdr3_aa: CASSLWGQSGEQYF; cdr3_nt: TGTGCCAGCAGCTTATGGGGACAATCGGGCGAGCAGTACTTC
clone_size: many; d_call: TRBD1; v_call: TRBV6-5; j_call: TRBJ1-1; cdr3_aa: CASSSPRQGRGTEAFF; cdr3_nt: TGTGCCAGCAGTTCACCACGACAGGGTAGGGGCACTGAAGCTTTCTTT
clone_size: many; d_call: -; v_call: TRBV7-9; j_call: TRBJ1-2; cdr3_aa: CASSLALGGSYGYTF; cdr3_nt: TGTGCCAGCAGCTTAGCGCTTGGAGGCTCCTATGGCTACACCTTC
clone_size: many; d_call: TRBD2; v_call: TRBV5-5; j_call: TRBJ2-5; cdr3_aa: CASSQRLAGDTETQYF; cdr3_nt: TGTGCCAGCAGCCAGCGACTAGCGGGGGACACGGAGACCCAGTACTTC
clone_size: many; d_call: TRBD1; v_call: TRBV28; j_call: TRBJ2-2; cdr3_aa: CASSPTGRFTGELFF; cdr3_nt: TGTGCCAGCAGTCCGACAGGGCGTTTCACCGGGGAGCTGTTTTTT
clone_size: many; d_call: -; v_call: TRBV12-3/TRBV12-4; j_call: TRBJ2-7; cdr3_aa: CASSLAGADREQYF; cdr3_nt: TGTGCCAGCAGTTTAGCAGGGGCGGATCGCGAGCAGTACTTC
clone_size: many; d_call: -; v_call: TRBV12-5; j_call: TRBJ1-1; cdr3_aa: CASGSQGNTEAFF; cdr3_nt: TGTGCTAGTGGTTCTCAGGGAAATACTGAAGCTTTCTTT
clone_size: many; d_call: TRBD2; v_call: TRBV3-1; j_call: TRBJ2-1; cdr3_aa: CASSPTGTSDEQFF; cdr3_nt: TGTGCCAGCAGCCCAACCGGGACTAGCGATGAGCAGTTCTTC
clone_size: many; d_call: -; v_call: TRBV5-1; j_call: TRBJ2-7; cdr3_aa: CASSLEGGYLKEQYF; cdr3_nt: TGCGCCAGCAGCTTGGAGGGGGGTTACCTTAAGGAGCAGTACTTC
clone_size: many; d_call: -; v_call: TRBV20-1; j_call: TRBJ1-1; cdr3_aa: CSARDSSGQVEAFF; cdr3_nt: TGCAGTGCTAGAGATAGTTCGGGACAAGTTGAAGCTTTCTTT
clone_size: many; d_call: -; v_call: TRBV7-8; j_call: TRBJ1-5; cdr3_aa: CASSLRGSNQPQHF; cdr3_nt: TGTGCCAGCAGCTTAAGAGGGTCCAATCAGCCCCAGCATTTT